This T cell receptor (beta chain) was identified during a study of cytomegalovirus exposure and HLA in healthy donors. Overall study findings and caveats: The investigators catalogued some 150 TCR beta chains as cytomegalovirus-associated. Whilst most TCR sequences proved rare, a subset of public TCRs occurred across many donors.

As to this clone: The target antigen is unknown.

The study ran its PCR with 60 Vbeta and 13 Jbeta primers. The assay was immunoSEQ multiplex PCR, and TCRdb's table has in-frame clones only and misses some. The sample has about 170,000 clones, about three quarters seen once; the top ten hold approximately 1.4%. The sample was PBMCs. This TCR derives from a girl aged 10-17 years in good health and CMV-seronegative.

The chain's CDR3 is CASSQEEGQGTHGYTF. The CDR3 nucleotides read TGCGCCAGCAGCCAAGAGGAAGGACAGGGAACCCATGGCTACACCTTC. The chain uses TRBV4-1 and TRBJ1-2; TRBD1 matches at 8 bases. The CDR3 sequence is 16 residues long. CDR1 MGHRA and CDR2 YSYEKL come from the germline V gene. Trimming at V came to 0 bases and at J to 6 bases, leaving 9 bases not matched to a gene.